The 25 T cell receptor beta chains below were found in one sample sequenced in a study of blood T cell repertoires in COVID-19. Method: immunoSEQ multiplex PCR; TCRdb's copy keeps in-frame clones and lacks some. Of a few hundred thousand clones in the sample, 87% were seen once. Sequenced material: PBMCs or T cells enriched from blood (not recorded which). The receptors stem from a woman between 18 and 29 years old who had recovered from COVID-19.

The chain uses TRBV5-4 and TRBJ2-3; perhaps TRBD2 as D (6 bases). CDR1 SGHNT and CDR2 YYREEE come from the germline V gene (reference sequence). The CDR3 length is 15 residues. Trimming took off 3 bases at V and 2 bases at J, with 13 bases between the two ends. The DNA of the CDR3 is TGTGCCAGCAGCTCCCGCGGGACGCACACAGATACGCAGTATTTT. Protein sequence: CASSSRGTHTDTQYF.

The V gene is TRBV11-2, the J gene TRBJ2-7; 8 positions agree with TRBD1. From germline, CDR1 is SGHAT and CDR2 FQNNGV. Unmatched junction bases numbered 5, after V lost 5 bases and J lost 2 bases. The CDR3 consists of 14 residues. The chain's CDR3 is CASSRRQGPYEQYF. The CDR3 region has the DNA TGTGCCAGCAGCCGGCGACAGGGGCCCTACGAGCAGTACTTC.

This clone has more than one count but fewer than ten. This sequence joins TRBV5-6 and TRBJ1-1, with TRBD1 identical over 7 bases. CDR3 size: 14 residues. With V trimmed by 3 bases and J by 4 bases, 6 bases remained unmatched. The V gene's germline CDR1 is SGHDT and CDR2 YYEEEE. The CDR3 DNA sequence: TGTGCCAGCAGCTGGAGACAGGGTATCACTGAAGCTTTCTTT. Amino acids: CASSWRQGITEAFF.

V and J are TRBV7-2 and TRBJ1-2, with 10 bases aligning to TRBD1. This CDR3 comprises 16 residues. The junction had 9 bases not matched to a gene; V was cut back by 4 bases and J by 4 bases. In germline, CDR1 is SGHTA, CDR2 FQGNSA. CDR3 nucleotide sequence: TGTGCCAGCAGCTCTAACCGGGACAGGGGTTTCTATGGCTACACCTTC. Protein sequence: CASSSNRDRGFYGYTF.

The chain combines TRBV20-1 with TRBJ1-1; D is perhaps TRBD1 (5 bases). V was clipped by 3 bases and J by 7 bases, with 12 bases between them. The CDR3 runs to 12 residues. Per the germline V gene, CDR1 is DFQATT and CDR2 is SNEGSKA (reference sequence). The CDR3, as DNA: TGCAGTGCTAGTATGGGGCTTGGTGAAGCTTTCTTT. Translated: CSASMGLGEAFF.

CDR3 in amino acids: CASSLYQGASSYEQYF. In DNA, the CDR3 is TGTGCCAGCAGTTTATATCAGGGGGCAAGCTCCTACGAGCAGTACTTC. V is TRBV27 and J is TRBJ2-7, with 8 bases that match TRBD1. Germline V CDR1 and CDR2: MNHEY, SMNVEV (reference sequence). After removal of 1 base from V and 0 bases from J, the junction contained 5 bases not matched to a gene. The CDR3 extends over 16 amino acids.

The rearrangement joins TRBV11-3 to TRBJ2-2; D possibly corresponds to TRBD1 (7 bases). Trimming shortened V by 3 bases and J by 7 bases, and 18 bases separated the two germline ends. From germline, CDR1 is SGHNT and CDR2 YENEEA. The CDR3 sequence is 16 residues long. The CDR3 DNA follows: TGTGCCAGCAGCTTTCAACCAGGGGGGTCGGGCGGGGAGCTGTTTTTT. Translation gives CASSFQPGGSGGELFF.

Comments on this clone: This same CDR3 is encoded by further DNA sequences in the sample. The V gene is TRBV7-3, the J gene TRBJ2-2; D remains ambiguous. Per the germline V gene, CDR1 is SGHTA and CDR2 is FQGTGA. V lost 6 bases and J lost 1, with 6 bases in between. The length of the CDR3 is 13 residues. The CDR3 spells CASSYRNTGELFF. CDR3 coding DNA: TGTGCCAGCAGTTATCGGAACACCGGGGAGCTGTTTTTT.

The rearrangement links TRBV28 to TRBJ1-4; D is unclear. The CDR3 has 16 amino acids. Trimming took 8 bases from V and 0 from J, leaving 16 bases between them. Per the germline V gene, CDR1 is MDHEN and CDR2 is SYDVKM. DNA of the CDR3: TGTGCCAGCGGTAGGGTCCGGGGAGCAACTAATGAAAAACTGTTTTTT. Protein product: CASGRVRGATNEKLFF.

This clone occurred a few times. The sample holds other DNA sequences that translate to the same CDR3. The J gene is TRBJ2-7, the V gene TRBV5-1; 8 nucleotides align to TRBD2. From germline, CDR1 is SGHRS and CDR2 YFSETQ. Trimming removed 0 bases from V and 2 bases from J; junction bases left unmatched: 1. The CDR3 spans 14 residues. CDR3 DNA: TGCGCCAGCAGCTTGGCTAGCGGGCCCTACGAGCAGTACTTC. Translating gives CASSLASGPYEQYF.

This clone was counted a few times. The same CDR3 also results from other DNA sequences found in this sample. The CDR3 nucleotides are TGCGCCAGCAGCTTGGTCTCCCGCTCCTACAATGAGCAGTTCTTC. Translating gives CASSLVSRSYNEQFF. The chain joins TRBV5-1 to TRBJ2-1; no definite D call. V gave up 0 bases and J gave up 0 bases, with 7 bases separating them. Germline V gives CDR1 SGHRS, CDR2 YFSETQ. This CDR3 comprises 15 residues.

The J gene is TRBJ1-1, the V gene TRBV27, with D perhaps TRBD1 (5 bases). Germline V gene lookup returns CDR1 MNHEY and CDR2 SMNVEV (reference sequence). With 8 bases removed from V and 0 bases from J, the gap between germline ends came to 10 bases. The CDR3 spans 13 residues. The CDR3 reads CASRGHLNTEAFF. The CDR3 region has the DNA TGTGCCAGCCGCGGACATCTGAACACTGAAGCTTTCTTT.

This sequence joins TRBV7-2 and TRBJ2-1; D is possibly TRBD1 (5 bases). There are 14 residues in the CDR3. Germline CDR1 SGHTA, CDR2 FQGNSA. V was clipped by 0 bases and J by 8 bases, with 11 bases between them. CDR3 sequence reads: CASSLASQEHEQFF. Here the CDR3 DNA reads TGTGCCAGCAGCTTAGCCTCACAGGAACATGAGCAGTTCTTC.

The rearrangement joins TRBV19 to TRBJ2-3; TRBD1 agrees at 9 bases. V lost 0 bases and J lost 4; bases outside the gene matches: 5. This CDR3 has 16 residues. CDR1 and CDR2 from the germline V gene are LNHDA and SQIVND (reference sequence). The CDR3 reads CASSIDRDRAPDTQYF. The CDR3 bases are TGTGCCAGTAGTATAGACCGGGACAGGGCCCCAGATACGCAGTATTTT.

The J gene is TRBJ1-4, the V gene TRBV4-3; D might be TRBD1 (5 bases). The CDR3 is made up of 18 amino acids. Trimming shortened V by 2 bases and J by 10 bases, and 26 bases separated the two germline ends. CDR1 is LGHNA and CDR2 is YSLEER in the germline V gene. The DNA of the CDR3 is TGCGCCAGCAGCCAACGGGGGTCCGGTCTCAGGATGAGGGGAAAACTGTTTTTT. Translation gives CASSQRGSGLRMRGKLFF.

The chain has TRBV19 and TRBJ1-1; D is unclear. CDR1 and CDR2 from the germline V gene are LNHDA and SQIVND (reference sequence). Trimming left V 4 bases short and J 1 base short, with 7 bases between. CDR3 length equals 13 residues. The CDR3 is CASSTSRNTEAFF. DNA for the CDR3: TGTGCCAGTAGTACTTCGCGGAACACTGAAGCTTTCTTT.

The rearrangement joins TRBV13 to TRBJ1-4, with unresolved D. There are 13 residues in the CDR3. With 0 bases removed from V and 7 bases from J, the gap between germline ends came to 6 bases. The V gene's germline CDR1 is PRHDT and CDR2 FYEKMQ (reference sequence). CDR3 bases: TGTGCCAGCAGCTTAGGGCGGGGTGAAAAACTGTTTTTT. Its translation: CASSLGRGEKLFF.

The chain joins TRBV6-2 or TRBV6-3 to TRBJ1-2, with D perhaps matching TRBD1 (6 bases). Trimming cost V 1 base and J 4 bases, with 13 bases left between them. The CDR3 length is 15 residues. CDR1 and CDR2 from the germline V gene are MNHEY and SVGEGT. In nucleotides, the CDR3 is TGTGCCAGCAGTTACTTGTACAGGGATTTCTATGGCTACACCTTC. This gives the protein CASSYLYRDFYGYTF.

The rearrangement links TRBV3-1 (or the pseudogene TRBV3-2) to TRBJ2-1; D remains unclear. This CDR3 comprises 17 residues. V lost 1 base, J lost 0 bases, and 13 bases lay in between. CDR1 and CDR2 (germline): LGHDT, YNNKEL (reference sequence). This CDR3 is CASSQGLSESSYNEQFF. The CDR3 DNA is TGTGCCAGCAGCCAAGGGTTGTCCGAGAGCTCCTACAATGAGCAGTTCTTC.

The CDR3 sequence: CAIREGQAGGNTIYF. Here the CDR3 DNA reads TGTGCCATCAGAGAGGGACAGGCGGGTGGAAACACCATATATTTT. This sequence joins TRBV10-3 and TRBJ1-3; the match to TRBD1 covers 8 bases. This CDR3 comprises 15 residues. Germline V gives CDR1 ENHRY, CDR2 SYGVKD. Unmatched junction bases numbered 7, after V lost 6 bases and J lost 3 bases.

The V and J genes are TRBV12-3 or TRBV12-4 and TRBJ1-2, with D tentatively TRBD1 (6 bases). Trimming took 7 bases from V and 8 from J, leaving 11 bases between them. The CDR3 length is 11 residues. The CDR3 protein is CASTGERGYTF. The CDR3 bases are TGTGCCAGCACAGGGGAACGGGGCTACACCTTC.

The chain couples TRBV7-8 to TRBJ2-5, with a possible D match to TRBD2 (6 bases). The CDR3 length is 15 residues. Germline CDR1 SGHVS, CDR2 FQNEAQ. V was clipped by 3 bases and J by 0 bases, with 11 bases between them. CDR3 nucleotides: TGTGCCAGCAGCTTCATGGCTAGCGACCAAGAGACCCAGTACTTC. Its translation: CASSFMASDQETQYF.

The chain combines TRBV27 with TRBJ1-2; 9 bases agree with TRBD1. The germline gives CDR1 MNHEY, CDR2 SMNVEV (reference sequence). The junction had 12 bases not matched to a gene; V was cut back by 6 bases and J by 4 bases. This CDR3 has 16 residues. The CDR3 loop reads CASSKTGGVGLYGYTF. The DNA for the CDR3 is TGTGCCAGCAGCAAAACAGGGGGCGTAGGTCTCTATGGCTACACCTTC.

The V call is TRBV19, the J call TRBJ1-1; tentative D call: TRBD1 (6 bases). This CDR3 is 14 amino acids long. Germline V gives CDR1 LNHDA, CDR2 SQIVND (reference sequence). V was clipped by 4 bases and J by 1 base, with 10 bases between them. The CDR3, as DNA: TGTGCCAGTAGTAAAAGGACAGAGAACACTGAAGCTTTCTTT. This gives the protein CASSKRTENTEAFF.

V and J are TRBV27 and TRBJ1-5; 7 bases are a match to TRBD1. This CDR3 is 13 amino acids long. The junction had 6 bases not matched to a gene; V was cut back by 2 bases and J by 11 bases. CDR1 and CDR2 from the germline V gene are MNHEY and SMNVEV (reference sequence). The CDR3 reads CASSLRLTGTQHF. The CDR3 DNA sequence: TGTGCCAGCAGTTTACGTCTGACAGGGACCCAGCATTTT.